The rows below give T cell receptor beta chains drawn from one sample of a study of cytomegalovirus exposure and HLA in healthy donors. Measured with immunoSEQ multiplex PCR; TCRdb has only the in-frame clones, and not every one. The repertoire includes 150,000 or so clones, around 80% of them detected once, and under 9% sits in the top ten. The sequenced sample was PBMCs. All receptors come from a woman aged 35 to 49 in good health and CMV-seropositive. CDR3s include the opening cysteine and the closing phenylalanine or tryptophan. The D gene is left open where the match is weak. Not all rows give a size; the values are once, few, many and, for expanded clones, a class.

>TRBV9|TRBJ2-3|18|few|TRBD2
CASSVNQRGNPSTDTQYF
TGTGCCAGCAGCGTAAACCAGCGGGGAAATCCTAGCACAGATACGCAGTATTTT
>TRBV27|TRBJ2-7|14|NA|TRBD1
CASNSPTGSYEQYF
TGTGCCAGCAATTCGCCGACAGGGTCCTACGAGCAGTACTTC
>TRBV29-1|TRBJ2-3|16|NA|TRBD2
CSVGTSGGISTDTQYF
TGCAGCGTTGGAACTAGCGGGGGGATTAGCACAGATACGCAGTATTTT
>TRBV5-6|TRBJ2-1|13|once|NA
CASSLGPLNEQFF
TGTGCCAGCAGCTTGGGGCCTCTCAATGAGCAGTTCTTC
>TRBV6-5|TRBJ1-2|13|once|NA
CASSRTGWAGYTF
TGTGCCAGCAGCCGAACAGGATGGGCTGGCTACACCTTC
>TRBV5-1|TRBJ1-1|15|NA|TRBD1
CASSPQGPGGTEAFF
TGTGCCAGCAGCCCTCAGGGGCCAGGGGGCACTGAAGCTTTCTTT
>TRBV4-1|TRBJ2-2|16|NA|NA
CASSQAWVADTGELFF
TGCGCCAGCAGCCAAGCCTGGGTCGCGGACACCGGGGAGCTGTTTTTT
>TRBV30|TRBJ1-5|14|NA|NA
CAWSAAQGNQPQHF
TGTGCCTGGAGTGCGGCCCAGGGGAATCAGCCCCAGCATTTT
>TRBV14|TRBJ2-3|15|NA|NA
CASSQDDYGTDTQYF
TGTGCCAGCAGCCAAGACGACTACGGCACAGATACGCAGTATTTT
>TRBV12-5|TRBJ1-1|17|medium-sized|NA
CASGPLSAAAMNTEAFF
TGTGCTAGTGGCCCGCTCTCGGCGGCAGCAATGAACACTGAAGCTTTCTTT
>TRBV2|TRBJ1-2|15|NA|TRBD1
CASTIAGTGTGGYTF
TGTGCCAGCACTATCGCCGGGACAGGGACGGGTGGCTACACCTTC
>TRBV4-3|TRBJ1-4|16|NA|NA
CASSQALGRLNEKLFF
TGCGCCAGCAGCCAAGCGCTCGGCAGGTTAAATGAAAAACTGTTTTTT
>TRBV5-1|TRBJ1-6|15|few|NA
CASSPSWGTNSPLHF
TGCGCCAGCAGCCCCTCGTGGGGCACTAATTCACCCCTCCACTTT
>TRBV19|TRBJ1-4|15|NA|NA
CASSTRDATNEKLFF
TGTGCCAGTAGTACGAGAGATGCAACTAATGAAAAACTGTTTTTT
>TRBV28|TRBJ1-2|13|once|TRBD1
CASSWGQVYGYTF
TGTGCCAGCAGTTGGGGACAGGTCTATGGCTACACCTTC
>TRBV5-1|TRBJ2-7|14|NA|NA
CASQEGGGTYEQYF
TGCGCCAGCCAAGAGGGCGGTGGGACCTACGAGCAGTACTTC
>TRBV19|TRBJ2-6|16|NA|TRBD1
CASSPRTGAGANVLTF
TGTGCCAGTAGTCCAAGAACAGGGGCTGGGGCCAACGTCCTGACTTTC
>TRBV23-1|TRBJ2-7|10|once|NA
CAQRWREQYF
TGCGCCCAGCGCTGGAGGGAGCAGTACTTC
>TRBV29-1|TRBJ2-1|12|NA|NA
CSAGSSGYEQFF
TGCAGCGCCGGCTCCAGCGGCTATGAGCAGTTCTTC
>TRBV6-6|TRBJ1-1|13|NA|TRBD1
CASSLQGATEAFF
TGTGCCAGCAGTTTACAGGGGGCGACTGAAGCTTTCTTT
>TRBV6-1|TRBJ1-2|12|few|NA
CASTTGIYGYTF
TGTGCCAGCACAACAGGGATTTATGGCTACACCTTC
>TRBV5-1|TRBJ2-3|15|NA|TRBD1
CASSLGTGGADTQYF
TGCGCCAGCAGCTTGGGGACAGGGGGCGCAGATACGCAGTATTTT
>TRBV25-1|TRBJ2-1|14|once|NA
CASSRTGPHNEQFF
TGTGCCAGCAGCAGGACTGGACCCCACAATGAGCAGTTCTTC
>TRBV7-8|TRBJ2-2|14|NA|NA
CASSKGDNTGELFF
TGTGCCAGCAGCAAGGGGGACAACACCGGGGAGCTGTTTTTT
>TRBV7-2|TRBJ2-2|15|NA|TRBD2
CASSLSGGGSGELFF
TGTGCCAGCAGCCTGAGCGGGGGGGGATCCGGGGAGCTGTTTTTT
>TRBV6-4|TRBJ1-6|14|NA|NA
CASSPDGIGSPLHF
TGTGCCAGCAGTCCCGACGGGATCGGCTCACCCCTCCACTTT
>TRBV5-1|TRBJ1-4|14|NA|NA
CASSLGGFNEKLFF
TGCGCCAGCAGCTTGGGAGGGTTTAATGAAAAACTGTTTTTT
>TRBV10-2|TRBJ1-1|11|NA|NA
CASLQRTEAFF
TGCGCCAGTCTACAGCGGACTGAAGCTTTCTTT
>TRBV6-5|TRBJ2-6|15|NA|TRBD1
CASSTGGAGANGLTF
TGTGCCAGCAGTACAGGGGGCGCTGGGGCCAACGGCCTGACTTTC
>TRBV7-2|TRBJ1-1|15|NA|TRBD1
CASSFPGTGGTEAFF
TGTGCCAGCAGCTTTCCCGGGACAGGGGGCACTGAAGCTTTCTTT
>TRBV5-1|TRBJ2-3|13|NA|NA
CASRDLRTDTQYF
TGCGCCAGCAGAGACCTGAGGACAGATACGCAGTATTTT
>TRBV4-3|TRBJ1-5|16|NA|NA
CASSQDRESGNQPQHF
TGCGCCAGCAGCCAAGATAGGGAGAGTGGCAATCAGCCCCAGCATTTT
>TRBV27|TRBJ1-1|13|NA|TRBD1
CASSGQVNTEAFF
TGTGCCAGCAGCGGACAGGTGAACACTGAAGCTTTCTTT
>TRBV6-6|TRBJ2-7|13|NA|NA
CASSYSLTHEQYF
TGTGCCAGCAGTTACTCTCTAACCCACGAGCAGTACTTC
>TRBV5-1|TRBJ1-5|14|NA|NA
CASSPRGGLQPQHF
TGCGCCAGCAGCCCAAGGGGGGGGCTTCAGCCCCAGCATTTT
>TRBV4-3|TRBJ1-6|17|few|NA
CASSQDRSGLVTSPLHF
TGCGCCAGCAGCCAAGATCGGTCGGGGTTGGTAACTTCACCCCTCCACTTT
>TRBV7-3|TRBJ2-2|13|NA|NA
CASSPLGEGELFF
TGTGCCAGCAGCCCTCTCGGTGAGGGGGAGCTGTTTTTT
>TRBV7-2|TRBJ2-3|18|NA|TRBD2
CASSLWRTSGTSTDTQYF
TGTGCCAGCAGCTTATGGAGGACTAGCGGAACTAGCACAGATACGCAGTATTTT
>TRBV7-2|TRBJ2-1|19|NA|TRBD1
CASSATGTGILRERNEQFF
TGTGCCAGCAGCGCAACCGGGACAGGGATCCTTAGGGAAAGGAATGAGCAGTTCTTC
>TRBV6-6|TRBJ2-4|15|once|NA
CASRQPPMQRDIQYF
TGTGCCAGCAGACAACCGCCCATGCAGAGGGACATTCAGTACTTC
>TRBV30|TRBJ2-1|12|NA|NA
CAWAPGIYEQFF
TGTGCCTGGGCCCCAGGGATCTATGAGCAGTTCTTC
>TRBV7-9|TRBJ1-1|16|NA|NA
CASSLDSLGSLTEAFF
TGTGCCAGCAGCTTGGACAGCCTGGGCTCGTTGACTGAAGCTTTCTTT
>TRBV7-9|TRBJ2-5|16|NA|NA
CASLEYGDITPRGQYF
TGTGCCAGCCTAGAGTACGGCGATATAACCCCAAGAGGCCAGTACTTC
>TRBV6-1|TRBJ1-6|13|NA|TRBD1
CASSGGGNSPLHF
TGTGCCAGCAGTGGAGGGGGCAATTCACCCCTCCACTTT
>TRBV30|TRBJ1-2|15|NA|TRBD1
CAWEQSNRGVYGYTF
TGTGCCTGGGAGCAATCCAACAGGGGGGTCTATGGCTACACCTTC
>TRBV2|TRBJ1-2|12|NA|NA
CASRPGGYGYTF
TGTGCCAGCAGACCCGGGGGGTATGGCTACACCTTC
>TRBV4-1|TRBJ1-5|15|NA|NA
CASSQADSLDQPQHF
TGCGCCAGCAGCCAGGCGGACAGCCTCGATCAGCCCCAGCATTTT
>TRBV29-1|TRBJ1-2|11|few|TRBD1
CSVAQGDGYTF
TGCAGCGTTGCACAGGGGGATGGCTACACCTTC
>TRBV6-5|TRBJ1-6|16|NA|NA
CASSSNRDSYNSPLHF
TGTGCCAGCAGTTCGAACCGGGACTCCTATAATTCACCCCTCCACTTT